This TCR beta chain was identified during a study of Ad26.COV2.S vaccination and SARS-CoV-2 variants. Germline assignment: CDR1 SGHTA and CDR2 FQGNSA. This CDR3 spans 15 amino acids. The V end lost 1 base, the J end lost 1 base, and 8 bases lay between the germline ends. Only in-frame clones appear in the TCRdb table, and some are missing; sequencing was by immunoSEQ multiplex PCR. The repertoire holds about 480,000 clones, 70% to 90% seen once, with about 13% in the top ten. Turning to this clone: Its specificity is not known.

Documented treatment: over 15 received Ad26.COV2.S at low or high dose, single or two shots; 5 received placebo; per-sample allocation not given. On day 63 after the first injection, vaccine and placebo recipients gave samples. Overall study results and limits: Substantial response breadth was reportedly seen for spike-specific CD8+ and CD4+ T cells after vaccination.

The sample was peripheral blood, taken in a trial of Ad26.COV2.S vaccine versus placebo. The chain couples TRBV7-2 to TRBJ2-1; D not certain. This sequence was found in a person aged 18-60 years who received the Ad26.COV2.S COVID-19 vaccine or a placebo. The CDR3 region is CASSLVLGSYNEQFF. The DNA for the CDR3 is TGTGCCAGCAGCTTAGTTCTGGGTTCCTACAATGAGCAGTTCTTC.